This T cell receptor beta chain was found in a study of CD8 T cells in Susac syndrome. Sequencing of TCR beta drew on CD8+ and CD4+ T cells from blood. Purification of the CD8+ and CD4+ T cells relied on negative isolation, and TEMRA cells underwent FACS enrichment. CDR3 size: 14 residues. V lost 1 base, J lost 7 bases, and 8 bases lay in between. Reverse transcription of about 0.45 to 1 ug RNA was carried out with random hexamers. The immunoSEQ assay covered 54 Vbeta and 13 Jbeta segments for CDR3. One entry per CDR3 protein, called by TCRdb with MiXCR from the immunoSEQ multiplex PCR reads. In the table there are 170,000 or so distinct CDR3 sequences, around 93% of which are singletons.

The chain uses TRBV12-3 or TRBV12-4 and TRBJ1-6; D ambiguous. The source material was CD4+ T cells from PBMCs. This receptor was identified in a human donor with multiple sclerosis. The CDR3 DNA reads TGTGCCAGCAGTTTAGGGCAGAGAAATTCACCCCTCCACTTT. It codes for CASSLGQRNSPLHF.